One and the same sample provided the 16 T cell receptor beta chains below, sequenced in a study of T cell responses to AZD1222 COVID-19 vaccine. TCRdb's copy holds only in-frame clones and misses some; the assay was immunoSEQ multiplex PCR. The data show more than 95,000 clones, around 89% seen once. The sequenced sample was peripheral blood, obtained on day 0 of AZD1222 vaccination. The receptor source for this set is an adult in good health.

CDR3 sequence: CASSWEWGTEAFF. CDR3 nucleotide sequence: TGTGCCAGCAGTTGGGAGTGGGGGACTGAAGCTTTCTTT. This rearrangement joins TRBV12-3 or TRBV12-4 to TRBJ1-1; weak D call: TRBD1 (5 bases). V was cut by 4 bases and J by 5 bases, with 11 bases left in between. CDR3 length: 13 residues.

The chain uses TRBV29-1 and TRBJ2-2, with D hard to call. Germline V gene lookup returns CDR1 SQVTM and CDR2 ANQGSEA. The V and J ends lost 3 bases and 1 base respectively, with 9 bases between them. The CDR3 runs to 14 residues. The CDR3 reads CSVERYRNTGELFF. CDR3 DNA: TGCAGCGTTGAGAGATACAGGAACACCGGGGAGCTGTTTTTT.

This clone was detected only a few times. V and J are TRBV6-1 and TRBJ1-2; D unresolved. The CDR3 length is 12 residues. V was trimmed by 3 bases and J by 3 bases, leaving 5 bases between them. Germline V gene lookup returns CDR1 MNHNS and CDR2 SASEGT. The CDR3 DNA sequence: TGTGCCAGCAGTGATGGGCACTATGGCTACACCTTC. Residues: CASSDGHYGYTF.

The genes are TRBV28 and TRBJ1-6; TRBD1 matches 9 bases. With V trimmed by 3 bases and J by 5 bases, 2 bases remained unmatched. CDR3 size: 15 residues. The germline V gene has CDR1 MDHEN and CDR2 SYDVKM. The CDR3 loop is CASSLDRGNNSPLHF. The CDR3 DNA reads as TGTGCCAGCAGTTTGGACAGGGGCAATAATTCACCCCTCCACTTT.

V gene TRBV19 combines with J gene TRBJ2-7; 9 bases are shared with TRBD2. The CDR3 extends over 16 amino acids. The ends lost 3 bases at V and 2 bases at J; junction bases unmatched: 8. CDR1 is LNHDA, CDR2 SQIVND, per germline (reference sequence). CDR3: CASSIELAGAPYEQYF. CDR3 bases: TGTGCCAGTAGTATCGAACTAGCGGGTGCCCCCTACGAGCAGTACTTC.

This clone was seen once. The CDR3 DNA sequence: TGTGCCAGCAGTCCTCCCGCCTTGAACACTGAAGCTTTCTTT. This encodes CASSPPALNTEAFF. The chain employs TRBV28 and TRBJ1-1; D not certain. The CDR3 spans 14 residues. Looked up from germline, CDR1 is MDHEN and CDR2 is SYDVKM. Between the trimmed V and J ends, which lost 5 bases and 0 bases, there was a span of 10 bases.

This clone was seen a handful of times. The genes are TRBV4-2 and TRBJ2-1; 9 nucleotides line up with TRBD2. Germline-derived CDR1 and CDR2 are LGHNA and YNFKEQ. This CDR3 region has 17 residues. The V and J ends lost 0 bases and 4 bases, in that order; junction bases with no gene match: 7. CDR3 nucleotide sequence: TGTGCCAGCAGCCAAGATAGCCCTAGCGGGGCATACAATGAGCAGTTCTTC. Protein: CASSQDSPSGAYNEQFF.

The chain joins TRBV5-1 to TRBJ2-1; D possibly corresponds to TRBD2 (5 bases). The V end was cut by 4 bases, the J end by 0 bases, with 14 bases between. CDR3 length: 16 amino acids. Per the germline V gene, CDR1 is SGHRS and CDR2 is YFSETQ. The CDR3 here is CASSPSGLASYNEQFF. The CDR3 bases are TGCGCCAGCAGCCCCAGCGGCTTGGCCTCCTACAATGAGCAGTTCTTC.

Of note for this clone: The identical CDR3 is also encoded by other nucleotide sequences in the sample. CDR3 amino acids: CASSLGQGLAKNIQYF. The CDR3, as DNA: TGTGCCAGCAGCCTGGGACAGGGACTAGCCAAAAACATTCAGTACTTC. The chain uses TRBV3-1 (or the pseudogene TRBV3-2) and TRBJ2-4; the match to TRBD1 covers 9 bases. Per the germline V gene, CDR1 is LGHDT and CDR2 is YNNKEL (reference sequence). J lost 0 bases, V lost 4 bases, and 4 bases had no gene match. This CDR3 is 16 amino acids long.

The J gene is TRBJ2-7, the V gene TRBV10-3; D remains ambiguous. The V and J ends lost 3 bases and 4 bases respectively, with 13 bases between them. Per germline, CDR1 ENHRY and CDR2 SYGVKD. The CDR3 covers 14 residues. CDR3 loop: CAISDGGRSYEQYF. The CDR3 bases are TGTGCCATCAGTGACGGTGGGCGATCTTACGAGCAGTACTTC.

The rearrangement uses TRBV18 and TRBJ2-7; no firm D call. CDR1 and CDR2 from the germline V gene are KGHSH and LQKENI. This CDR3 has 14 amino acids. V was trimmed by 2 bases and J by 2 bases, leaving 10 bases between them. The CDR3 DNA reads TGTGCCAGCTCACCAAACCCAATCGCCTACGAGCAGTACTTC. It translates to CASSPNPIAYEQYF.

This sequence joins TRBV14 and TRBJ1-2; the D is unclear. With 0 bases removed from V and 4 bases from J, the gap between germline ends came to 9 bases. The germline V gene has CDR1 SGHDN and CDR2 FVKESK. This CDR3 contains 14 residues. CDR3 DNA sequence: TGTGCCAGCAGCCAAGATTGGCAGTCCTATGGCTACACCTTC. It yields the protein CASSQDWQSYGYTF.

V is TRBV11-3 and J is TRBJ2-5; tentatively, D is TRBD2 (8 bases). Looked up from germline, CDR1 is SGHNT and CDR2 is YENEEA. Trimming cost V 2 bases and J 3 bases, with 16 bases left between them. The CDR3 length is 16 residues. In DNA, the CDR3 is TGTGCCAGCAGCTTAAGGCGGGGGGACAGCGAAGAGACCCAGTACTTC. Translation gives CASSLRRGDSEETQYF.

The chain couples TRBV28 to TRBJ2-1; D gene ambiguous. Germline-derived CDR1 and CDR2 are MDHEN and SYDVKM. This CDR3 has 15 residues. Trimming shortened V by 6 bases and J by 5 bases, and 17 bases separated the two germline ends. The CDR3 reads CASSTGVLTDNEQFF. Here the CDR3 DNA reads TGTGCCAGCAGCACGGGTGTGCTAACCGACAATGAGCAGTTCTTC.

The table lists this clone with a count of one. The chain recombines TRBV27 with TRBJ1-2; D is undetermined. The germline gives CDR1 MNHEY, CDR2 SMNVEV (reference sequence). CDR3 length: 13 residues. With 0 bases removed from V and 4 bases from J, the gap between germline ends came to 6 bases. CDR3 amino acids: CASSLSAGYGYTF. CDR3 bases: TGTGCCAGCAGTTTATCGGCGGGCTATGGCTACACCTTC.

The chain links TRBV24-1 to TRBJ1-2; maybe TRBD1 (5 bases). Germline CDR1 is KGHDR and CDR2 is SFDVKD. V lost 6 bases and J 0 bases, leaving 7 bases between the germline ends. CDR3 length: 13 amino acids. The CDR3 sequence is CATSTGTNYGYTF. The CDR3 coding sequence is TGTGCCACCAGTACAGGTACTAACTATGGCTACACCTTC.